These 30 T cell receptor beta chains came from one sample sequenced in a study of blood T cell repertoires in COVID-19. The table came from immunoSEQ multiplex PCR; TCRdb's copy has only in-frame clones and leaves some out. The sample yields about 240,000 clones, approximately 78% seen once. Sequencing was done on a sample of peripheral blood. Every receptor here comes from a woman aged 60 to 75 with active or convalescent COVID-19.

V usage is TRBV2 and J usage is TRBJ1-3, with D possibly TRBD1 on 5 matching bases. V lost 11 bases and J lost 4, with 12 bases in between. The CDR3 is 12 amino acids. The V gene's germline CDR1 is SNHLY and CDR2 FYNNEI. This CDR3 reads CAGSGLGNTIYF. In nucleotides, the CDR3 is TGTGCCGGCTCAGGGTTAGGAAACACCATATATTTT.

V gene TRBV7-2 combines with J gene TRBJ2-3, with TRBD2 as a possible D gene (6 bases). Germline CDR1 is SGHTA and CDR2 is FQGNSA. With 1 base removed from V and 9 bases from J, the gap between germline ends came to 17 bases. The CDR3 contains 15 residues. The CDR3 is CASSLVRASVETQYF. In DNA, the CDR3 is TGTGCCAGCAGCTTAGTACGGGCTAGCGTAGAGACGCAGTATTTT.

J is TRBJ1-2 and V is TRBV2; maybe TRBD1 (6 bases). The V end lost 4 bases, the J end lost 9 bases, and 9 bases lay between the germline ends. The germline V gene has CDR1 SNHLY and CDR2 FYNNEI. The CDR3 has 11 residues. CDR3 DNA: TGTGCCAGCAGTGCCGACAGGAGCTACACCTTC. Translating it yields CASSADRSYTF.

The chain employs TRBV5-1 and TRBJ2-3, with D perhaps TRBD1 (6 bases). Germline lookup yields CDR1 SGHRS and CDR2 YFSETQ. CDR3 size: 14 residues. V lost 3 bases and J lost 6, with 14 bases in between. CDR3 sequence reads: CASSSRQAEDTQYF. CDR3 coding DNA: TGCGCCAGCAGCTCCCGACAGGCGGAGGATACGCAGTATTTT.

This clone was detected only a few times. The CDR3 here is CSVLGGQAAYSSYEQYF. The CDR3, as DNA: TGCAGCGTACTTGGGGGACAGGCGGCTTATAGCTCCTACGAGCAGTACTTC. The chain couples TRBV29-1 to TRBJ2-7, with 8 bases matching TRBD1. Germline-derived CDR1 and CDR2 are SQVTM and ANQGSEA. CDR3 length: 17 residues. V was pared by 6 bases and J by 0 bases, with 16 bases of the junction left unmatched.

The CDR3 spells CASSTPGGGPDYGYTF. The CDR3 DNA follows: TGTGCCAGTAGTACCCCCGGGGGGGGGCCCGACTATGGCTACACCTTC. The chain links TRBV19 to TRBJ1-2, with D possibly matching TRBD1 (6 bases). This CDR3 has 16 residues. CDR1 and CDR2 from the germline V gene are LNHDA and SQIVND (reference sequence). V shed 4 bases and J shed 3 bases, with 18 bases lying between them.

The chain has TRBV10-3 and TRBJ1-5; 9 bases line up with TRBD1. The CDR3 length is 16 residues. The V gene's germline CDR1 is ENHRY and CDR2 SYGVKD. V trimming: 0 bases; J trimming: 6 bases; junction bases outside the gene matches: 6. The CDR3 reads CAISESTGGEAQPQHF. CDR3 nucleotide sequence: TGTGCCATCAGTGAGTCGACAGGGGGAGAGGCTCAGCCCCAGCATTTT.

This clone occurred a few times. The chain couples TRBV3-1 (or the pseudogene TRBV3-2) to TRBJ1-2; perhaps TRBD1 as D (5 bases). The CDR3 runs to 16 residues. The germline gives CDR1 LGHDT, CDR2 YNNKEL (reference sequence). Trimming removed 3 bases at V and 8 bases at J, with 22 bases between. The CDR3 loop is CASSHRDSGFPRGYTF. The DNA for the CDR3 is TGTGCCAGCAGCCACCGGGACTCCGGTTTCCCCCGGGGCTACACCTTC.

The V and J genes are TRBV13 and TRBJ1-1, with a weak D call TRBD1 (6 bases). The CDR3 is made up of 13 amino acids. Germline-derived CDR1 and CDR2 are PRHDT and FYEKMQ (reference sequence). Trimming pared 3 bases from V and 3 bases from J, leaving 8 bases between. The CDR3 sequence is CASSLNRDTEAFF. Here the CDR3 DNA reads TGTGCCAGCAGCTTGAACAGGGACACTGAAGCTTTCTTT.

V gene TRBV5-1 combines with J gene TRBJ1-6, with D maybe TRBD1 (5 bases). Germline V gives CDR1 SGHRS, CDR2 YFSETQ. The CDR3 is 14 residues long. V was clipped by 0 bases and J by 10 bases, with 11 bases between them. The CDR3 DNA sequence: TGCGCCAGCAGCTTGGGACAGCAGGTATCACCCCTCCACTTT. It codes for CASSLGQQVSPLHF.

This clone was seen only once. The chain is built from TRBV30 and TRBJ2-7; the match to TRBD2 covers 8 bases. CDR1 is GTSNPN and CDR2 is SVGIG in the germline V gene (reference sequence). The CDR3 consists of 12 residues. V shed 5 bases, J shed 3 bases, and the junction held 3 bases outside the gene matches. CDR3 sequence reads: CAWAGGFYEQYF. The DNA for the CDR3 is TGTGCCTGGGCGGGGGGTTTCTACGAGCAGTACTTC.

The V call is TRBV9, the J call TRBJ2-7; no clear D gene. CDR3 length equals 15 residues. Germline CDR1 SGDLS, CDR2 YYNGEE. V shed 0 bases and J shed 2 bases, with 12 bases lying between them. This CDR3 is CASSVGPGATYEQYF. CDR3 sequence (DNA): TGTGCCAGCAGCGTAGGACCCGGAGCTACCTACGAGCAGTACTTC.

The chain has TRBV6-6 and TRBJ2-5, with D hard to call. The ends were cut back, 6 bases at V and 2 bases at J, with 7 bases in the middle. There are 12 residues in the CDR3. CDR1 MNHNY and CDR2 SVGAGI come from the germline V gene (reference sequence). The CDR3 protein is CASRSRQETQYF. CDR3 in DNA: TGTGCCAGCAGGTCTAGACAAGAGACCCAGTACTTC.

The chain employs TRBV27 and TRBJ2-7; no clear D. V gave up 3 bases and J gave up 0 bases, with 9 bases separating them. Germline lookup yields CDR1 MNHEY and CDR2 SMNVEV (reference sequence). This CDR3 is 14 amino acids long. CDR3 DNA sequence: TGTGCCAGCAGTTTTCGCCAGGCCTCCTACGAGCAGTACTTC. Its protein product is CASSFRQASYEQYF.

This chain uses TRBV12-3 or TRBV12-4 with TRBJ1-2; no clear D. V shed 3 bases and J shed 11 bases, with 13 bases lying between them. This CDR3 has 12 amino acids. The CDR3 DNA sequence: TGTGCCAGCAGTTTTAGTCTGGAGGGTTACACCTTC. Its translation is CASSFSLEGYTF.

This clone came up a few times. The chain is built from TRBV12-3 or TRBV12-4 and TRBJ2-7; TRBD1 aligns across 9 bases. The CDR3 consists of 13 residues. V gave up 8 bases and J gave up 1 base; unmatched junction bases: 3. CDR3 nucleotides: TGTGCCAGCCGGGGACAGGGTTCCTACGAGCAGTACTTC. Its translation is CASRGQGSYEQYF.

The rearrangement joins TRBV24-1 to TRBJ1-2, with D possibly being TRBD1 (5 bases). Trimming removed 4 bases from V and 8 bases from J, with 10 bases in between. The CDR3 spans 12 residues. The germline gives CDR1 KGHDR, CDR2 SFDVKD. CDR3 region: CATSDPGGGYTF. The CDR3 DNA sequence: TGTGCCACCAGTGACCCTGGGGGGGGCTACACCTTC.

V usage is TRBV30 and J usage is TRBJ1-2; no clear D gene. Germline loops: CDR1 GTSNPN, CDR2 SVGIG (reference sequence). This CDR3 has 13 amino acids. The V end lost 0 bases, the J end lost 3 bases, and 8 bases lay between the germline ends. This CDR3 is CAWSVRGYYGYTF. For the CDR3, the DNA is TGTGCCTGGAGTGTAAGAGGGTACTATGGCTACACCTTC.

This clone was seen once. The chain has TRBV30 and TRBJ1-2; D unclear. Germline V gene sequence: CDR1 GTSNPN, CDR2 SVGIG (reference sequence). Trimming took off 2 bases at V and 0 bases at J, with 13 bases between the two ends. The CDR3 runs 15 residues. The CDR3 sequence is CAWSRGDPTNYGYTF. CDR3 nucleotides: TGTGCCTGGAGTCGGGGAGACCCTACTAACTATGGCTACACCTTC.

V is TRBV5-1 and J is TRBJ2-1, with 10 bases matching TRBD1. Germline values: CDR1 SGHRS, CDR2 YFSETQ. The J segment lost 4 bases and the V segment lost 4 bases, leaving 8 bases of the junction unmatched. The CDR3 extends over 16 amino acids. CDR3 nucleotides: TGCGCCAGCAGCGCGCCCGGGACAGGGGATTACAATGAGCAGTTCTTC. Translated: CASSAPGTGDYNEQFF.

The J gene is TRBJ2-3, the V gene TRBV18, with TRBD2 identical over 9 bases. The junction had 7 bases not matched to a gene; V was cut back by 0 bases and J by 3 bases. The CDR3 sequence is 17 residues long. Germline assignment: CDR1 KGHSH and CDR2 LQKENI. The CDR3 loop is CASSPPWRLAGTDTQYF. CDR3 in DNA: TGTGCCAGCTCACCACCGTGGCGTCTAGCGGGAACAGATACGCAGTATTTT.

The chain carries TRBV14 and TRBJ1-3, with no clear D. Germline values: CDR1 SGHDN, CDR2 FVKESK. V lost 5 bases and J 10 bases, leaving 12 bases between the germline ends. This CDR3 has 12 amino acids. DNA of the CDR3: TGTGCCAGCAGCAGCCCCGGGGAGACCATATATTTT. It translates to CASSSPGETIYF. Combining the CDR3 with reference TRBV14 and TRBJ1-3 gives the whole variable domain EAGVTQFPSHSVIEKGQTVTLRCDPISGHDNLYWYRRVMGKEIKFLLHFVKESKQDESGMPNNRFLAERTGGTYSTLKVQPAELEDSGVYFCASSSPGETIYFGEGSWLTVV.

The CDR3 here is CASSVGGTVHTDTQYF. Written as DNA, the CDR3 is TGTGCCAGCAGCGTAGGAGGGACAGTCCACACAGATACGCAGTATTTT. This chain joins TRBV9 and TRBJ2-3, with 7 bases identical to TRBD1. CDR1 and CDR2 (germline): SGDLS, YYNGEE. V was pared by 0 bases and J by 2 bases, with 6 bases of the junction left unmatched. The CDR3 contains 16 residues. The entire variable domain, with the rest obtained from reference TRBV9 and TRBJ2-3, is as follows: DSGVTQTPKHLITATGQRVTLRCSPRSGDLSVYWYQQSLDQGLQFLIQYYNGEERAKGNILERFSAQQFPDLHSELNLSSLELGDSALYFCASSVGGTVHTDTQYFGPGTRLTVL.

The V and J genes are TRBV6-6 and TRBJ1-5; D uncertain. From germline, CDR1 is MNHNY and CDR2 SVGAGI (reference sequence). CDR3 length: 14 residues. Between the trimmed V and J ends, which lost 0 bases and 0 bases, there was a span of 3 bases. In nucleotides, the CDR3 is TGTGCCAGCAGTTACTCTAATAGCAATCAGCCCCAGCATTTT. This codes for CASSYSNSNQPQHF.

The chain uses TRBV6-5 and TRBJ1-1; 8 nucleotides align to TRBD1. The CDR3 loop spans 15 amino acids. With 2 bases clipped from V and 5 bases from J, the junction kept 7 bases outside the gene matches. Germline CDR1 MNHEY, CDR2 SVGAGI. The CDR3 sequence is CASSYLARGPTEAFF. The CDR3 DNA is TGTGCCAGCAGTTACCTGGCCAGGGGGCCTACTGAAGCTTTCTTT.

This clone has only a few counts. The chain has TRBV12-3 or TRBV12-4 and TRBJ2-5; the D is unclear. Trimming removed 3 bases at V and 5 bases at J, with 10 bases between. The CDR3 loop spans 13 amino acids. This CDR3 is CASSFVPSETQYF. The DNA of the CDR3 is TGTGCCAGCAGTTTTGTCCCCTCGGAGACCCAGTACTTC.

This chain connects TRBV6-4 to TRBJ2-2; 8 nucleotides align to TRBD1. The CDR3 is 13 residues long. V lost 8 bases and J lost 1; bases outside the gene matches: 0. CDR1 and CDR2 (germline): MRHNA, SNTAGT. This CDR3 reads CASGTGNTGELFF. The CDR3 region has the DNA TGTGCCAGCGGGACAGGGAACACCGGGGAGCTGTTTTTT.

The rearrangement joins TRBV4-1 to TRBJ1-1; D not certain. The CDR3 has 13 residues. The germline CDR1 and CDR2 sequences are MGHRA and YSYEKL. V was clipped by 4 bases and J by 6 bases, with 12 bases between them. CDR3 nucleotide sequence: TGCGCCAGCAGCCTCAACCGGGAGTCTGAAGCTTTCTTT. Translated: CASSLNRESEAFF.

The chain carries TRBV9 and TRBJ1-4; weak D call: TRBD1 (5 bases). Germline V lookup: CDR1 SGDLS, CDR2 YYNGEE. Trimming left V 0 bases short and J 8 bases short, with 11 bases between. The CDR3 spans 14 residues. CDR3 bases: TGTGCCAGCAGCGTAGGGCCGGGGGGGGAAAAACTGTTTTTT. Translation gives CASSVGPGGEKLFF.

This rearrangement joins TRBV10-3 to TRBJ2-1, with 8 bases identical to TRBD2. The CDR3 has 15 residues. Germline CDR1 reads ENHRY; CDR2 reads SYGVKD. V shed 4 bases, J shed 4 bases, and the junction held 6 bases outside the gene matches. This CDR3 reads CAISADGGAYNEQFF. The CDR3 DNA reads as TGTGCCATCAGTGCAGACGGGGGGGCATACAATGAGCAGTTCTTC.